This TCR beta chain was documented in a study of blood T cells in healthy people across ages. Remarks on this clonotype: Its matching antigen is unknown.

It was with a sample-barcoded 5' primer and a J-beta primer mix that a second PCR of about 7 to 12 cycles was run. Every sample returned 2.5 million or more CDR3-containing paired-end reads. MiXCR, applied by TCRdb to the 5' RACE reads, yields one record per CDR3 protein. The repertoire holds some 930,000 distinct CDR3 sequences, about 28% seen once, with roughly a tenth in the top ten. Findings and caveats of the study: The unsorted PBMCs prevented any conclusive comparison of naive versus antigen-experienced cells.

This same sample was also taken into another study, of T cells of mothers and their children.

Sequencing input: blood. This receptor was obtained from a woman in her thirties or forties in good health.

In DNA, the CDR3 is TGTGCCAGCAGCTTACCGGGACAGGGGGACGGGGAGCTGTTTTTT. Translated: CASSLPGQGDGELFF. The chain couples TRBV7-3 to TRBJ2-2, with 11 bases lining up with TRBD1. There are 15 residues in the CDR3. Germline lookup yields CDR1 SGHTA and CDR2 FQGTGA. J was trimmed by 7 bases and V by 2 bases; bases with no gene match: 3. Full variable domain (remainder filled in from reference TRBV7-3 and TRBJ2-2): GAGVSQTPSNKVTEKGKYVELRCDPISGHTALYWYRQSLGQGPEFLIYFQGTGAADDSGLPNDRFFAVRPEGSVSTLKIQRTERGDSAVYLCASSLPGQGDGELFFGEGSRLTVL.